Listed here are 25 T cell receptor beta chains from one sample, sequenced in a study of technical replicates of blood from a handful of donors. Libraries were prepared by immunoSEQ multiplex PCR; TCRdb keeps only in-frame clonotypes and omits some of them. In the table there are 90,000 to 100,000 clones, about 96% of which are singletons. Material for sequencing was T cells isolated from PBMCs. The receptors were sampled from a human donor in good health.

The CDR3 protein is CASSDTSGKKFF. Here the CDR3 DNA reads TGCGCCAGCAGCGATACTAGCGGGAAAAAGTTCTTC. The rearrangement joins TRBV4-3 to TRBJ2-1, with 10 bases fitting TRBD2. CDR3 length: 12 amino acids. The germline V gene encodes CDR1 LGHNA and CDR2 YSLEER. The junction had 6 bases not matched to a gene; V was cut back by 5 bases and J by 14 bases.

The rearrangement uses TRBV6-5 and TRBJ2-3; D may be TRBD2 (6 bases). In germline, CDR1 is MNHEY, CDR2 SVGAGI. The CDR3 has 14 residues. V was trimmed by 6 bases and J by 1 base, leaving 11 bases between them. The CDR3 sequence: CASRYSGRTDTQYF. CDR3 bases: TGTGCCAGCAGATACAGCGGGCGCACAGATACGCAGTATTTT.

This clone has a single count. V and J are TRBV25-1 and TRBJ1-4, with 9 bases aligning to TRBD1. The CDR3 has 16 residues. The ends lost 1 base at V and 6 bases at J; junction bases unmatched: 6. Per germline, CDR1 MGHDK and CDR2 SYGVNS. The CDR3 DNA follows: TGTGCCAGCAGTGAATGGGGGACAGGGAAGGATGAAAAACTGTTTTTT. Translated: CASSEWGTGKDEKLFF.

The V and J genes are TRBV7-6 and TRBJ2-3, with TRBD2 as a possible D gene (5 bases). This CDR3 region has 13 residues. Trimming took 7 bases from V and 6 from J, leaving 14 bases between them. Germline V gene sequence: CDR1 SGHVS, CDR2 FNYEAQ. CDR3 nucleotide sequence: TGTGCCAGCAACGAGGGATACATGGATACGCAGTATTTT. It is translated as CASNEGYMDTQYF. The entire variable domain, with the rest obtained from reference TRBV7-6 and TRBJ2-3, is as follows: GAGVSQSPRYKVTKRGQDVALRCDPISGHVSLYWYRQALGQGPEFLTYFNYEAQQDKSGLPNDRFSAERPEGSISTLTIQRTEQRDSAMYRCASNEGYMDTQYFGPGTRLTVL.

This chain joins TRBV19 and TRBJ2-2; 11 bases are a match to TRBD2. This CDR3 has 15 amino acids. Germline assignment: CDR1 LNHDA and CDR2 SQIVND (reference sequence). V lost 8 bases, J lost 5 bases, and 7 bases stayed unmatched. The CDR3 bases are TGTGCCAGTGGCAGACTAGCGGGATCTACCGGGGAGCTGTTTTTT. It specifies CASGRLAGSTGELFF.

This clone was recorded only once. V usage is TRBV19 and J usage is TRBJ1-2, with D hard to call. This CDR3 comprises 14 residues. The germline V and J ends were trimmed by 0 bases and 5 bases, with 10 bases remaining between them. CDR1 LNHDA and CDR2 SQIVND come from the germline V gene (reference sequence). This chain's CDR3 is CASSIDEVLYGYTF. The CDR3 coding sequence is TGTGCCAGTAGTATAGACGAGGTGTTATATGGCTACACCTTC. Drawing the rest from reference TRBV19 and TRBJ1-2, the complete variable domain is DGGITQSPKYLFRKEGQNVTLSCEQNLNHDAMYWYRQDPGQGLRLIYYSQIVNDFQKGDIAEGYSVSREKKESFPLTVTSAQKNPTAFYLCASSIDEVLYGYTFGSGTRLTVV.

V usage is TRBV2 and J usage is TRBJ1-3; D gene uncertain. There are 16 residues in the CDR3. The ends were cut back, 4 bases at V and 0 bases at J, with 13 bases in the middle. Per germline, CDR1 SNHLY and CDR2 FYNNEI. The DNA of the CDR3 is TGTGCCAGCAGTGCCGAGGGCTCCGTCTCTGGAAACACCATATATTTT. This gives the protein CASSAEGSVSGNTIYF.

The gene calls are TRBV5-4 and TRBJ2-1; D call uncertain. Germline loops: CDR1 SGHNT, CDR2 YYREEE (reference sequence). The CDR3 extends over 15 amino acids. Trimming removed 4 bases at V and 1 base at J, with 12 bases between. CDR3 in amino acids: CASSPGGRSYNEQFF. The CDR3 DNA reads TGTGCCAGCAGCCCGGGTGGTAGGTCCTACAATGAGCAGTTCTTC.

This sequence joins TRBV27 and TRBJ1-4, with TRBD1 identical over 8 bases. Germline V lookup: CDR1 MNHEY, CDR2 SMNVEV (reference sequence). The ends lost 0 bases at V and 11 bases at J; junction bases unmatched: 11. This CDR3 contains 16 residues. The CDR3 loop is CASSLSAWDRTTKLFF. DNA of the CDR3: TGTGCCAGCAGTTTATCGGCATGGGACAGGACTACTAAACTGTTTTTT.

The CDR3 sequence: CASSPGLALFNEQFF. The CDR3 DNA reads as TGCGCCAGCAGCCCAGGACTGGCCCTCTTCAATGAGCAGTTCTTC. This rearrangement joins TRBV4-3 to TRBJ2-1, with a weak D call TRBD2 (5 bases). The CDR3 covers 15 residues. Germline CDR1 and CDR2: LGHNA and YSLEER. Trimming removed 4 bases from V and 6 bases from J, with 16 bases in between.

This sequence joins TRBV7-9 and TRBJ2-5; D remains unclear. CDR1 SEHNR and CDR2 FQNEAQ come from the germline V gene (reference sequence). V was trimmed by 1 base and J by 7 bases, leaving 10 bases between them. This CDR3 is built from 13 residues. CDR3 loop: CASSLGLSGTQYF. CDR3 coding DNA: TGTGCCAGCAGCTTAGGGCTTTCTGGGACCCAGTACTTC.

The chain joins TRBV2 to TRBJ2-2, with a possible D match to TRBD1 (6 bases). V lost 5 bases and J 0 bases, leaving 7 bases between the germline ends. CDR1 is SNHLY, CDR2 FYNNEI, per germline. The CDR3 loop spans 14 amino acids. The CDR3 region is CASSRQANTGELFF. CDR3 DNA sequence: TGTGCCAGCAGTAGACAGGCGAACACCGGGGAGCTGTTTTTT.

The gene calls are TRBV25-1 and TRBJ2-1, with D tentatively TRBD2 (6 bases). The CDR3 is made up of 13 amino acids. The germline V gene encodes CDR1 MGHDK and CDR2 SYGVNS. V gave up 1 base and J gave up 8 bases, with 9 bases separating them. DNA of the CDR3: TGTGCCAGCAGTGAATGGACGGGAGATGAGCAGTTCTTC. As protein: CASSEWTGDEQFF.

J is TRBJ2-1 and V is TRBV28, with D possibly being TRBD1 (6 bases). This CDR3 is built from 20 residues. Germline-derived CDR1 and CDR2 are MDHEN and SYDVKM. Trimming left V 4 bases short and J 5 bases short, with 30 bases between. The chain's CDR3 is CASSYIIPTRDRYSDNEQFF. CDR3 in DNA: TGTGCCAGCAGTTACATCATACCCACCAGAGACAGGTACAGCGACAATGAGCAGTTCTTC.

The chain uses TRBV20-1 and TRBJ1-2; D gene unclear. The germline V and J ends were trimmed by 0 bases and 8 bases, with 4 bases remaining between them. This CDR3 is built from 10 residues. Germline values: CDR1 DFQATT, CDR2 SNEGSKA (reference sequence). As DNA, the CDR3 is TGCAGTGCTAGAGATTTAGGCTACACCTTC. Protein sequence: CSARDLGYTF.

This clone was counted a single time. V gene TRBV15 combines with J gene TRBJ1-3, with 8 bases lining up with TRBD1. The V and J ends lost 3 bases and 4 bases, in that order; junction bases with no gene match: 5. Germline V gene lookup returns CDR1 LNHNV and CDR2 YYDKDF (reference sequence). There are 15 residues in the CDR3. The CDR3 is CATSSQGARGNTIYF. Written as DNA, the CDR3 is TGTGCCACCAGCAGTCAGGGGGCCAGGGGAAACACCATATATTTT.

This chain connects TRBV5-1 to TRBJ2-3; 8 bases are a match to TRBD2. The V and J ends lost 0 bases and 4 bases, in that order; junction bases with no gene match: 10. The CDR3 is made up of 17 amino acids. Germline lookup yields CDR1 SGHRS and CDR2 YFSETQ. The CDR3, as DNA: TGCGCCAGCAGCTTGGAGTGGGGACTAGGGAATTCAGATACGCAGTATTTT. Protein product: CASSLEWGLGNSDTQYF.

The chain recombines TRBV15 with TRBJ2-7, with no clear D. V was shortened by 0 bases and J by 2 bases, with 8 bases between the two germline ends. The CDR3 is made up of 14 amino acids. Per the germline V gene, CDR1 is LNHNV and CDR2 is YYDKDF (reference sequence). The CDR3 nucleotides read TGTGCCACCAGCAGAGAAGAGCTGCCCTACGAGCAGTACTTC. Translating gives CATSREELPYEQYF.

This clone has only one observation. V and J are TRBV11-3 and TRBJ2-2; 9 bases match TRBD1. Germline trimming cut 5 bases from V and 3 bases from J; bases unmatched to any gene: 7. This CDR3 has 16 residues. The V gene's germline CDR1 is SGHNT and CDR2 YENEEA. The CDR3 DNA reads TGTGCCAGCAGCACCCGGACAGGGGAGGACACCGGGGAGCTGTTTTTT. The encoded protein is CASSTRTGEDTGELFF.

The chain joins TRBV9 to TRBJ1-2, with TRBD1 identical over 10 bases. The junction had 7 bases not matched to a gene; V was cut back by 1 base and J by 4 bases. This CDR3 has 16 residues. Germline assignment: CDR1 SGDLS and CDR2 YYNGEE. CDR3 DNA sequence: TGTGCCAGCAGCGTACCGAGACAGGGGGCGCTCTATGGCTACACCTTC. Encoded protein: CASSVPRQGALYGYTF.

Written as DNA, the CDR3 is TGCAGCGTTGGTACTGTTGAAGCTTTCTTT. As protein: CSVGTVEAFF. J is TRBJ1-1 and V is TRBV29-1; D gene unclear. The germline V gene encodes CDR1 SQVTM and CDR2 ANQGSEA. The CDR3 is 10 amino acids. Trimming took off 4 bases at V and 7 bases at J, with 7 bases between the two ends.

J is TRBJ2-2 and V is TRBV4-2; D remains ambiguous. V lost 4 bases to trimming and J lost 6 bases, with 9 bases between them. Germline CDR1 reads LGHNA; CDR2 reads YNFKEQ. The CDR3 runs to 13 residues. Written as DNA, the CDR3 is TGTGCCAGCAGCCCCAAGTCAGCCGGGGAGCTGTTTTTT. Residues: CASSPKSAGELFF.

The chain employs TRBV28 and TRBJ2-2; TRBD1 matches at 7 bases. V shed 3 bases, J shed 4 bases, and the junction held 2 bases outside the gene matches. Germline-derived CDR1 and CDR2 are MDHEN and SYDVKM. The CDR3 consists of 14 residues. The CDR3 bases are TGTGCCAGCAGTTTGACAGGGCCCACCGGGGAGCTGTTTTTT. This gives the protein CASSLTGPTGELFF.

The CDR3 region has the DNA TGTGCGCCGGAGCCCCCGGTAAGTGAGCAGTTCTTC. Translation: CAPEPPVSEQFF. The chain combines TRBV6-6 with TRBJ2-1; D remains unclear. The length of the CDR3 is 12 residues. Per germline, CDR1 MNHNY and CDR2 SVGAGI (reference sequence).

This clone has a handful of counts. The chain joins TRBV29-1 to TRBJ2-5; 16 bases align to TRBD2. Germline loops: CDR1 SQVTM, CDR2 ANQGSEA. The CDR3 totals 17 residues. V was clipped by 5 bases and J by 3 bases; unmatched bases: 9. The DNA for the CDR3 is TGCAGCGTTACAGGGACTAGCGGGAGGGCCTGGGAAGAGACCCAGTACTTC. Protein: CSVTGTSGRAWEETQYF.